This T cell receptor (beta chain) came from a study of neurological immune-mediated disorders. Trimming removed 4 bases from V and 10 bases from J, with 11 bases in between. The CDR3 runs to 12 residues. Germline V gene lookup returns CDR1 SGHVS and CDR2 FNYEAQ. This clonotype occurred many times. Its target is not known. TCRdb recomputed calls from the 5' RACE reads with MiXCR, one row per CDR3 protein. The sample includes roughly 40,000 distinct CDR3 sequences, 2.5% of them seen just once. Findings of the study overall: The highest TCR clonal expansion occurred in HTLV-1-associated myelopathy; multiple sclerosis fell below healthy controls. The expanded clones of different subjects shared no CDR3 amino acid sequences (suggesting private repertoires in all groups).

The sequenced material came from PBMCs. The chain combines TRBV7-6 with TRBJ2-1; possibly TRBD1 for D (6 bases). This receptor was obtained from a man aged 45-60 years with multiple sclerosis. CDR3 sequence: CASSSTGNEQFF. CDR3 sequence (DNA): TGTGCCAGCAGCTCAACAGGGAACGAGCAGTTCTTC. The full variable domain, its missing parts supplied by reference TRBV7-6 and TRBJ2-1, is GAGVSQSPRYKVTKRGQDVALRCDPISGHVSLYWYRQALGQGPEFLTYFNYEAQQDKSGLPNDRFSAERPEGSISTLTIQRTEQRDSAMYRCASSSTGNEQFFGPGTRLTVL.